One and the same sample provided the 8 T cell receptor beta chains below, sequenced in a study of identical twins' blood T cells. TCRdb independently ran MiXCR on the 5' RACE reads; one entry per CDR3 protein. This sample yields fewer than 450,000 distinct CDR3 sequences, of which approximately 30% are seen a single time; about 6% belongs to the top ten. The sequenced sample was PBMCs. These receptors all come from a woman aged 18 to 55 in good health.

This clonotype was detected a few times. The gene calls are TRBV29-1 and TRBJ2-1; TRBD2 might be the D (5 bases). CDR1 is SQVTM, CDR2 ANQGSEA, per germline. CDR3 length: 13 residues. Trimming cost V 6 bases and J 8 bases, with 17 bases left between them. This chain's CDR3 is CSVDGGQGYEQFF. In DNA, the CDR3 is TGCAGCGTAGATGGAGGCCAAGGGTATGAGCAGTTCTTC.

The V and J genes are TRBV27 and TRBJ1-5; D may be TRBD1 (5 bases). V lost 2 bases and J lost 7, with 15 bases in between. This CDR3 has 15 amino acids. The germline CDR1 and CDR2 sequences are MNHEY and SMNVEV (reference sequence). CDR3 amino acids: CASSLGGRVMQPQHF. CDR3 in DNA: TGTGCCAGCAGTTTAGGTGGCAGGGTTATGCAGCCCCAGCATTTT.

The sample holds a few counts of this clonotype. J is TRBJ1-2 and V is TRBV20-1; weak D call: TRBD1 (5 bases). Germline V gives CDR1 DFQATT, CDR2 SNEGSKA (reference sequence). This CDR3 is built from 13 residues. V lost 3 bases and J lost 0, with 8 bases in between. The CDR3 DNA reads as TGCAGTGCTAGGGACACATCTAACTATGGCTACACCTTC. Translating gives CSARDTSNYGYTF.

This clonotype has at least ten counts. The chain is built from TRBV6-5 and TRBJ2-7, with D perhaps TRBD1 (5 bases). V lost 6 bases, J lost 2 bases, and 17 bases lay in between. Looked up from germline, CDR1 is MNHEY and CDR2 is SVGAGI. The CDR3 consists of 15 residues. The CDR3 is CASRPDRRATYEQYF. In DNA form, the CDR3 reads TGTGCCAGCAGACCCGACAGAAGGGCCACCTACGAGCAGTACTTC.

In its sample, this clonotype was seen a few times. This rearrangement joins TRBV19 to TRBJ1-2; no clear D. The CDR3 extends over 13 amino acids. Germline V gene sequence: CDR1 LNHDA, CDR2 SQIVND (reference sequence). V dropped 0 bases and J dropped 5 bases, with 7 bases sitting between them. The CDR3 spells CASSIDREYGYTF. CDR3 sequence (DNA): TGTGCCAGTAGTATAGATCGCGAGTATGGCTACACCTTC.

This clonotype was recorded many times. The CDR3 DNA is TGTGCCAGTAGTGCAACGTCCGCAGATACGCAGTATTTT. Encoded protein: CASSATSADTQYF. The V call is TRBV19, the J call TRBJ2-3; D not resolved. The V gene lost 5 bases and the J gene lost 4 bases, with 10 bases spanning the gap. CDR3 length: 13 residues. CDR1 and CDR2 from the germline V gene are LNHDA and SQIVND (reference sequence).

Concerning this clonotype: Possible read error: a much larger clone is one base away. The V gene is TRBV20-1, the J gene TRBJ2-7; TRBD2 agrees at 7 bases. The germline V gene has CDR1 DFQATT and CDR2 SNEGSKA (reference sequence). The CDR3 totals 13 residues. V gave up 8 bases and J gave up 2 bases; unmatched junction bases: 9. Here the CDR3 reads CSTVIAGPYEQYF. CDR3 coding DNA: TGCAGTACGGTGATAGCGGGCCCCTACGAGCAGTACTTC.

This clonotype was observed a few times. V usage is TRBV20-1 and J usage is TRBJ2-3, with 9 bases that match TRBD2. Germline V gene sequence: CDR1 DFQATT, CDR2 SNEGSKA (reference sequence). Trimming at V came to 4 bases and at J to 5 bases, leaving 13 bases not matched to a gene. This CDR3 spans 16 amino acids. CDR3 protein: CSATSPAAGGGDTQYF. In nucleotides, the CDR3 is TGCAGTGCTACCTCCCCGGCAGCGGGAGGAGGAGATACGCAGTATTTT.